Here is one T cell receptor beta chain with its context. This clonotype has a handful of counts. The target of this receptor is not known. Base qualities were left out, and no much larger clone turns up one base away. This entry is derived from a study of response to subunit inactivated influenza vaccine (dated by TCRdb to 2016 to 2019). Notes on the research overall: To follow how T cells responded to a trivalent subunit inactivated influenza vaccine, the researchers relied on deep quantitative profiling of the T cell receptor repertoire. The full study reports these points: According to the authors, only a limited number of new T cells may be recruited by each seasonal influenza vaccination.

Libraries were made using RT-PCR. Sequencing used an Illumina HiSeq 2500. Clones were called with MiXCR by TCRdb after fastp trimmed the public reads at Q25, and only in-frame beta chains were retained. One record per CDR3 amino acid sequence lists the most common genes and DNA. The sample table lists 500,000 to 550,000 distinct CDR3 sequences, under 30% of them with a count of one. The top ten hold 2.8% of the sample. From cysteine to phenylalanine, the CDR3 is 15 amino acids long. This entry keeps only the CDR3 DNA: 45 bases, framed from base 1. Compared with germline, V lacks 0 bases and J lacks 7 bases; bases without a gene match: 7. Via the germline V gene, CDR1 is SGHRS and CDR2 YFSETQ. This sample was also put to use in a study of T cells expressing NK-cell markers. As that second paper reports: TCR beta cDNA libraries were prepared using 5'RACE template switching, which introduced a universal primer site and unique molecular identifiers. In sorted CD3+CD56+NKG2C+, CD3+CD56+NKG2C- and CD3+CD56-NKG2C+ T-cell subsets from about eight donors, TCR beta-chain repertoires were profiled. Seven of the eight sequenced donors were HCMV-seropositive and one was HCMV-seronegative. In several experiments an anti-gammadeltaTCR antibody was added to restrict sorting to alphabetaTCR-expressing T cells. In five to seven donors, the dominant CD3+CD56+NKG2C+ clonotypes were found to rank among the top 10 CD8+ clonotypes and to make up 1.0-7.0% of CD8+ T cells. Those dominant clonotypes were again the most abundant among CD3+CD56-NKG2C+ cells in a few donors, at about 28.3-60.1%. Whether the expanded NKG2C-expressing T cell clones were specific for HCMV antigens was left unclear. Randomly selected healthy volunteers, three men and five women, were used as the eight sequenced donors. HCMV serostatus was determined by detecting HCMV-specific IgG in serum with a commercial ELISA kit. Peripheral blood mononuclear cells were isolated from blood by Ficoll density gradient centrifugation. Magnetic immunoseparation with Miltenyi isolation kits was used to isolate CD4+ and CD8+ T cells from PBMC. Synthesis of cDNA was primed from the TCR beta constant segment and was followed by two consecutive PCR amplification steps. Illumina HiSeq 2000/2500, MiSeq or NextSeq was used to sequence libraries as 2 x 150 bp reads. MIGEC was used to demultiplex reads and group reads by UMI, and MiTCR was used to assemble and quantify clonotypes. To exclude erroneous sequences, only TCR cDNA sequences supported by at least two reads were retained. The tcR package was used for downstream repertoire analysis, and clonotypes were matched across fractions by CDR3 nucleotide sequence plus V segment. VDJmatch was used to annotate antigen specificity against VDJdb, with one amino acid substitution in CDR3 permitted.

The rearranged segments are TRBV5-1 and TRBJ2-1; TRBD2 matches 7 bases in the middle. This TCR was sampled from a man over 45 who received an inactivated influenza vaccine. Donor details come from another sample of the same person, matched by shared clones. The sample here was CD4+ T cells sorted from PBMCs, taken 11 to 12 days after vaccination. The CDR3 protein is CASSLASSGRNEQFF. Here is the DNA: TGCGCCAGCAGCTTGGCTTCTAGCGGTAGGAATGAGCAGTTCTTC. Reference TRBV5-1 and TRBJ2-1 genes cover what lies past the CDR3, so the full variable domain is KAGVTQTPRYLIKTRGQQVTLSCSPISGHRSVSWYQQTPGQGLQFLFEYFSETQRNKGNFPGRFSGRQFSNSRSEMNVSTLELGDSALYLCASSLASSGRNEQFFGPGTRLTVL.